The clone carrying this TCR beta chain was counted a single time. Its cognate antigen is unknown. This sample stems from a study of blood T cells in healthy people across ages. Study-wide background: Template-switching capture recovered about one barcoded beta molecule per two T cells. Whole-study results and caveats: Diversity of TCR beta per million T cells declined in a roughly linear way with age.

Each sample yielded at least 6 million isolated PBMCs. V lost 5 bases and J 4 bases, leaving 11 bases between the germline ends. CDR3 length: 13 residues. Germline values: CDR1 DFQATT, CDR2 SNEGSKA (reference sequence). PCR was performed a second time for about 7 to 11 cycles using a sample-barcoded 5' primer and a J-beta primer mix. A template-switch adaptor that had 12 random nucleotides put a tag on each cDNA molecule. In TCRdb, the 5' RACE reads were re-called with MiXCR into one record per CDR3 protein. The data hold 890,000 or so distinct CDR3 sequences, with around 62% observed a single time. The sample taken for sequencing was blood. This TCR was recovered from a man aged 25 to 45 in good health. The chain has TRBV20-1 and TRBJ1-4; D perhaps matches TRBD1 (5 bases). This CDR3 is CSAGTVLNEKLFF. As DNA, the CDR3 is TGCAGTGCTGGGACCGTCCTTAATGAAAAACTGTTTTTT.